What follows are 25 T cell receptor beta chains derived from one specimen sequenced in a study of Graves' ophthalmopathy and Graves' hyperthyroidism (dated by TCRdb to the late 2010s). TCRdb names Illumina HiSeq 2000 as the instrument used. For repertoire sequencing, the TCR beta CDR3 regions were amplified from RNA transcripts. A first-round RT-PCR used HTBI primers with the Qiagen OneStep RT-PCR kit, followed by a second-round multiplex PCR, size selection and purification. TCRdb reprocessed the public reads (quality trimming at Q25 with fastp, clone calling with MiXCR) and kept in-frame beta chains. Rows merge per CDR3 protein into single entries with the most common DNA and genes. The sample table contains 240,000 or so distinct CDR3 sequences; only one count was recorded for about 46% of them. More than 45% of the sample is held by the ten biggest clonotypes. Sequencing used peripheral blood. The source is an adult man with Graves' ophthalmopathy.

The chain carries TRBV12-3 or TRBV12-4 and TRBJ2-5, with a tentative D call TRBD2 (6 bases). Trimming took off 7 bases at V and 2 bases at J, with 11 bases between the two ends. The CDR3 extends over 13 amino acids. DNA for the CDR3: TGTGCCAGCACCTGGGACTGGCAAGAGACCCAGTACTTC. Translating gives CASTWDWQETQYF.

The chain carries TRBV6-1 and TRBJ1-1, with 10 bases aligning to TRBD1. V lost 5 bases, J lost 5 bases, and 5 bases stayed unmatched. This CDR3 spans 14 amino acids. Germline CDR1 is MNHNS and CDR2 is SASEGT. The CDR3 DNA follows: TGTGCCAGCAGTTCCCGGACAGGGGGAACTGAAGCTTTCTTT. This encodes CASSSRTGGTEAFF.

The table lists this clonotype with a few counts. V gene TRBV9 combines with J gene TRBJ1-1; D remains unclear. The CDR3 is 14 residues long. V was shortened by 0 bases and J by 4 bases, with 10 bases between the two germline ends. CDR1 and CDR2 (germline): SGDLS, YYNGEE. CDR3 DNA sequence: TGTGCCAGCAGCGTAGATGGAGGAGGCACTGAAGCTTTCTTT. Protein product: CASSVDGGGTEAFF.

The chain combines TRBV20-1 with TRBJ1-1, with 7 bases identical to TRBD1. V lost 0 bases and J lost 8; bases outside the gene matches: 3. Germline V gene data show CDR1 as DFQATT and CDR2 as SNEGSKA (reference sequence). The CDR3 contains 12 residues. CDR3 loop: CSARDKDREAFF. The DNA of the CDR3 is TGCAGTGCTAGAGATAAGGACAGGGAAGCTTTCTTT.

This clonotype was observed a handful of times. The gene calls are TRBV20-1 and TRBJ1-5, with unresolved D. Germline loops: CDR1 DFQATT, CDR2 SNEGSKA (reference sequence). The CDR3 length is 13 residues. The V gene lost 3 bases and the J gene lost 2 bases, with 8 bases spanning the gap. The CDR3 region has the DNA TGCAGTGCTAGGTCTACGGGCAATCAGCCCCAGCATTTT. It translates to CSARSTGNQPQHF.

The rearrangement joins TRBV10-2 to TRBJ2-7; no reliable D call. This CDR3 has 10 amino acids. Trimming shortened V by 0 bases and J by 10 bases, and 4 bases separated the two germline ends. CDR1 and CDR2 from the germline V gene are WSHSY and SAAADI. In nucleotides, the CDR3 is TGCGCCAGCAGTGAGTCGGGCCAGTACTTC. This gives the protein CASSESGQYF.

V usage is TRBV12-5 and J usage is TRBJ1-1; 9 bases map to TRBD1. The CDR3 has 16 residues. Germline loops: CDR1 LGHNT, CDR2 FRNRAP. Trimming removed 0 bases from V and 4 bases from J; junction bases left unmatched: 6. The CDR3 reads CASGLVLGQGTTEAFF. CDR3 in DNA: TGTGCTAGTGGTTTGGTCCTAGGACAGGGGACCACTGAAGCTTTCTTT.

Points on this clonotype: The junction departs from germline at one end; a sequencing error may be responsible. CDR3: CASSLGLAKTGELFF. CDR3 in DNA: TGTGCCAGCAGTTTAGGCCTAGCGAAGACCGGGGAGCTGTTTTTT. V and J are TRBV12-3 or TRBV12-4 and TRBJ2-2, with D maybe TRBD2 (6 bases). This CDR3 region has 15 residues.

This sequence joins TRBV29-1 and TRBJ2-7; 8 nucleotides line up with TRBD1. CDR3 size: 14 residues. Per the germline V gene, CDR1 is SQVTM and CDR2 is ANQGSEA. The trim removed 3 bases at V and 3 bases at J, leaving 7 bases unmatched. This chain's CDR3 is CSVEDIGQGYEQYF. The CDR3 nucleotides read TGCAGCGTTGAGGATATCGGACAGGGCTACGAGCAGTACTTC.

This clonotype was recorded a few times. V is TRBV4-1 and J is TRBJ1-1, with unresolved D. This CDR3 spans 15 amino acids. Trimming removed 1 base at V and 1 base at J, with 10 bases between. The V gene's germline CDR1 is MGHRA and CDR2 YSYEKL. The CDR3 protein is CASSQVSTANTEAFF. The CDR3 nucleotides are TGCGCCAGCAGCCAAGTCTCAACGGCGAACACTGAAGCTTTCTTT.

This chain links TRBV12-3 or TRBV12-4 with TRBJ2-5; D may be TRBD1 (7 bases). Trimming stripped 6 bases from V and 5 bases from J, with 22 bases between. CDR3 size: 16 residues. The CDR3 region is CASRRDSYQPRETQYF. The CDR3 bases are TGTGCCAGCAGGCGGGACAGTTATCAGCCCCGGGAGACCCAGTACTTC.

The chain recombines TRBV14 with TRBJ2-7; 11 nucleotides match TRBD2. CDR1 is SGHDN, CDR2 FVKESK, per germline. The CDR3 extends over 16 amino acids. V dropped 1 base and J dropped 5; count of bases not matched to a gene: 7. The DNA for the CDR3 is TGTGCCAGCAGCCAAGTTTCCCTAGCGGGGGGCAACGAGCAGTACTTC. Protein sequence: CASSQVSLAGGNEQYF.

The chain combines TRBV7-9 with TRBJ2-7; 7 bases map to TRBD1. This CDR3 region has 15 residues. V shed 5 bases, J shed 6 bases, and the junction held 13 bases outside the gene matches. Germline CDR1 reads SEHNR; CDR2 reads FQNEAQ (reference sequence). CDR3 sequence (DNA): TGTGCCAGCAGCCCAGGACAGGCGACTGGATCCGAGCAGTACTTC. Translated, it gives CASSPGQATGSEQYF.

This clonotype has just a few counts. This chain links TRBV2 with TRBJ2-7; possibly TRBD2 for D (5 bases). The germline V gene encodes CDR1 SNHLY and CDR2 FYNNEI. Trimming left V 8 bases short and J 2 bases short, with 10 bases between. The CDR3 sequence is 12 residues long. CDR3 sequence reads: CASATGTYEQYF. CDR3 DNA: TGTGCCAGCGCGACGGGAACCTACGAGCAGTACTTC. The full variable domain, completed using reference TRBV2 and TRBJ2-7, is EPEVTQTPSHQVTQMGQEVILRCVPISNHLYFYWYRQILGQKVEFLVSFYNNEISEKSEIFDDQFSVERPDGSNFTLKIRSTKLEDSAMYFCASATGTYEQYFGPGTRLTVT.

This chain links TRBV5-1 with TRBJ2-7, with 10 bases lining up with TRBD2. Looked up from germline, CDR1 is SGHRS and CDR2 is YFSETQ. Trimming at V came to 0 bases and at J to 7 bases, leaving 7 bases not matched to a gene. CDR3 length: 15 residues. The CDR3 region is CASSLEASGSVEQYF. The CDR3 bases are TGCGCCAGCAGCTTGGAAGCTAGCGGGAGCGTTGAGCAGTACTTC.

The chain couples TRBV7-2 to TRBJ1-4, with a possible D match to TRBD1 (5 bases). Trimming removed 3 bases at V and 3 bases at J, with 8 bases between. The CDR3 is 14 residues long. Germline V gene sequence: CDR1 SGHTA, CDR2 FQGNSA. CDR3 DNA sequence: TGTGCCAGCAGCTTGGGGGGTTCTAATGAAAAACTGTTTTTT. Encoded protein: CASSLGGSNEKLFF. The whole variable domain, remainder taken from reference TRBV7-2 and TRBJ1-4, is GAGVSQSPSNKVTEKGKDVELRCDPISGHTALYWYRQSLGQGLEFLIYFQGNSAPDKSGLPSDRFSAERTGGSVSTLTIQRTQQEDSAVYLCASSLGGSNEKLFFGSGTQLSVL.

For this clonotype: One end of the junction fails to match germline, which may point to a read error. In nucleotides, the CDR3 is TGTGCCCCCAGCAGAGATAGGGCAGGGGGCGTCAATGAAAAACTGTTTTTT. Its translation: CAPSRDRAGGVNEKLFF. This chain connects TRBV15 to TRBJ1-4; 8 positions agree with TRBD1. The length of the CDR3 is 17 residues. Germline assignment: CDR1 LNHNV and CDR2 YYDKDF (reference sequence).

The sample holds a few counts of this clonotype. This chain connects TRBV2 to TRBJ1-5; 8 bases fit TRBD1. The CDR3 is 15 residues long. The germline gives CDR1 SNHLY, CDR2 FYNNEI. After removal of 6 bases from V and 1 base from J, the junction contained 5 bases not matched to a gene. The CDR3 region is CASRRQGASNQPQHF. CDR3 in DNA: TGTGCCAGCAGACGTCAGGGGGCCAGCAATCAGCCCCAGCATTTT.

CDR3 loop: CASNPLRTGNEKLFF. The CDR3 region has the DNA TGTGCCAGCAACCCGCTTAGAACAGGGAATGAAAAACTGTTTTTT. This chain links TRBV2 with TRBJ1-4; the D gene is possibly TRBD1 (6 bases). Germline CDR1 and CDR2: SNHLY and FYNNEI. Trimming pared 7 bases from V and 5 bases from J, leaving 17 bases between. The CDR3 has 15 residues.

With respect to this clonotype: The conserved phenylalanine or tryptophan normally closing the CDR3 is absent here, so this likely arose from a read error. The chain has TRBV7-2 and TRBJ2-7; TRBD1 matches 7 bases. This CDR3 spans 14 amino acids. Trimming removed 5 bases from V and 3 bases from J; junction bases left unmatched: 7. The germline V gene has CDR1 SGHTA and CDR2 FQGNSA. CDR3 sequence (DNA): TGTGCCAGCAGCCTCCTCCGGGACAGCTACGAGCAGTACCTC. Encoded protein: CASSLLRDSYEQYL.

The rearrangement links TRBV4-1 to TRBJ1-1; D may be TRBD1 (6 bases). CDR3 size: 15 residues. The germline V gene has CDR1 MGHRA and CDR2 YSYEKL. Trimming removed 5 bases from V and 1 base from J, with 14 bases in between. The CDR3 DNA reads TGCGCCAGCAGCGATTACGAGGGGGGGAACACTGAAGCTTTCTTT. Translating gives CASSDYEGGNTEAFF.

The gene calls are TRBV7-3 and TRBJ2-5; D is perhaps TRBD1 (5 bases). Per germline, CDR1 SGHTA and CDR2 FQGTGA. With 0 bases removed from V and 2 bases from J, the gap between germline ends came to 7 bases. The CDR3 has 14 residues. CDR3 sequence reads: CASSLTQGQETQYF. CDR3 DNA sequence: TGTGCCAGCAGCTTAACGCAGGGACAAGAGACCCAGTACTTC.

The V gene is TRBV20-1, the J gene TRBJ1-1, with unresolved D. Trimming pared 3 bases from V and 1 base from J, leaving 9 bases between. Per germline, CDR1 DFQATT and CDR2 SNEGSKA (reference sequence). The CDR3 loop spans 13 amino acids. The DNA for the CDR3 is TGCAGTGCTAGGCGGGTGGGGAACACTGAAGCTTTCTTT. This encodes CSARRVGNTEAFF.

This clonotype has a handful of counts. V gene TRBV2 combines with J gene TRBJ1-2, with unresolved D. The V end was cut by 5 bases, the J end by 8 bases, with 15 bases between. Germline CDR1 and CDR2: SNHLY and FYNNEI. The CDR3 extends over 13 amino acids. CDR3 region: CASSLGPDGGYTF. As DNA, the CDR3 is TGTGCCAGCAGTTTAGGACCGGACGGAGGCTACACCTTC.

The chain has TRBV10-3 and TRBJ1-6, with TRBD1 identical over 7 bases. Unmatched junction bases numbered 13, after V lost 10 bases and J lost 7 bases. The CDR3 contains 15 residues. CDR1 and CDR2 from the germline V gene are ENHRY and SYGVKD. The DNA of the CDR3 is TGTGCCAGCAGGGGGGCGAGGGGGCCGAATTCACCCCTCCACTTT. It yields the protein CASRGARGPNSPLHF.